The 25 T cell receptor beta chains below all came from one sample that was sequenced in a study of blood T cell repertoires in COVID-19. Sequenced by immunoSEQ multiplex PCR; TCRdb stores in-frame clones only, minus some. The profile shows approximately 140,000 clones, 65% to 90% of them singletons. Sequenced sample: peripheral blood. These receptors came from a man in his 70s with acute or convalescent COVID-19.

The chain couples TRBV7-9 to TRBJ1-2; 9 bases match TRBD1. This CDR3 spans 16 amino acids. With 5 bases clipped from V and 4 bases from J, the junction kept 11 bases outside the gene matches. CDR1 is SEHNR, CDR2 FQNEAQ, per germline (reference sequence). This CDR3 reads CASSLLQGARGYGYTF. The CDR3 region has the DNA TGTGCCAGCAGCCTTTTACAGGGGGCGCGAGGCTATGGCTACACCTTC.

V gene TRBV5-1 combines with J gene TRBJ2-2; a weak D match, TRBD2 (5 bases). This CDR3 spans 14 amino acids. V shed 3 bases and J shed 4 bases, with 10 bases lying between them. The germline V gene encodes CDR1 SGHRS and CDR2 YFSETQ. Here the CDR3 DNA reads TGCGCCAGCAGCTCGGCTAGCAGCACCGGGGAGCTGTTTTTT. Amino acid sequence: CASSSASSTGELFF.

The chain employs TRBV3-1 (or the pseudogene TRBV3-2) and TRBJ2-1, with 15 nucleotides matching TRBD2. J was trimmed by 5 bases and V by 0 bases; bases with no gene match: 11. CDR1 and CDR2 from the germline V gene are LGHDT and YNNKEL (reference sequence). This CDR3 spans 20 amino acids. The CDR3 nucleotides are TGTGCCAGCAGCCAAGACCGGACTAGCGGGAGGGCCCTCGTAGACAATGAGCAGTTCTTC. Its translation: CASSQDRTSGRALVDNEQFF.

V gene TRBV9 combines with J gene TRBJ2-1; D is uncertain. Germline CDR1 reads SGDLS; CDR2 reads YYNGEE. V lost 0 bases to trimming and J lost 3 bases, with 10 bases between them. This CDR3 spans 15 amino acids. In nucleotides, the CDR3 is TGTGCCAGCAGCGTAGCAGCGAGCTACTACAATGAGCAGTTCTTC. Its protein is CASSVAASYYNEQFF.

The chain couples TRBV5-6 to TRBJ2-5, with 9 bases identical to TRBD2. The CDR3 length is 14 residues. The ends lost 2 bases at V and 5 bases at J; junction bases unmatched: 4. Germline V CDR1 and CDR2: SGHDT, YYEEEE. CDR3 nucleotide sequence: TGTGCCAGCAGCTTTAGCGGGAGTAAGGAGACCCAGTACTTC. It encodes CASSFSGSKETQYF. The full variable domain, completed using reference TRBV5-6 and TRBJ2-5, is DAGVTQSPTHLIKTRGQQVTLRCSPKSGHDTVSWYQQALGQGPQFIFQYYEEEERQRGNFPDRFSGHQFPNYSSELNVNALLLGDSALYLCASSFSGSKETQYFGPGTRLLVL.

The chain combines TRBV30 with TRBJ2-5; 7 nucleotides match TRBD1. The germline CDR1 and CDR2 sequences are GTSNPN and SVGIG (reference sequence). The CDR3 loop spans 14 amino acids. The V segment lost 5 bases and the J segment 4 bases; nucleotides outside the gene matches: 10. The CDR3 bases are TGTGCCTGGGGGCAACAGGGGCGAGGAGAGACCCAGTACTTC. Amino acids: CAWGQQGRGETQYF.

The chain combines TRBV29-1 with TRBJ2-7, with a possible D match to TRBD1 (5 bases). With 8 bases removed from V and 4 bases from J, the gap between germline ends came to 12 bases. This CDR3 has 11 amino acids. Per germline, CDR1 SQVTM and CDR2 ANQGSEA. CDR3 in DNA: TGCAGCACTATGACAGTGTACGAGCAGTACTTC. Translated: CSTMTVYEQYF.

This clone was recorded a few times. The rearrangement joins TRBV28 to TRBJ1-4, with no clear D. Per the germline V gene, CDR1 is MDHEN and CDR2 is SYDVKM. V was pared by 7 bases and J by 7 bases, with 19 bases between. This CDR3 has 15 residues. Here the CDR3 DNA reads TGTGCCAGCACCACCCGACTACCACCGACTGAAAAACTGTTTTTT. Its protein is CASTTRLPPTEKLFF. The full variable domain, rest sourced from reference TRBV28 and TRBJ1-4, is DVKVTQSSRYLVKRTGEKVFLECVQDMDHENMFWYRQDPGLGLRLIYFSYDVKMKEKGDIPEGYSVSREKKERFSLILESASTNQTSMYLCASTTRLPPTEKLFFGSGTQLSVL.

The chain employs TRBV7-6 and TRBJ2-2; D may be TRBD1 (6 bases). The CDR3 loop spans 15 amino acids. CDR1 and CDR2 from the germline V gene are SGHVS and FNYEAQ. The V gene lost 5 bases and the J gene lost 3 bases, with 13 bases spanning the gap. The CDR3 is CASSPAGADTGELFF. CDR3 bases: TGTGCCAGCAGCCCCGCAGGGGCGGACACCGGGGAGCTGTTTTTT.

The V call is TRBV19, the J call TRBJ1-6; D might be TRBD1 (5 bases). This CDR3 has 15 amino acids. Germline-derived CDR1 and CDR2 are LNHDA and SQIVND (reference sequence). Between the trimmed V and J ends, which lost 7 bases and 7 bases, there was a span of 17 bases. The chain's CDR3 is CASKPSGTPNSPLHF. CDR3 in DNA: TGTGCCAGTAAGCCATCGGGGACTCCAAATTCACCCCTCCACTTT.

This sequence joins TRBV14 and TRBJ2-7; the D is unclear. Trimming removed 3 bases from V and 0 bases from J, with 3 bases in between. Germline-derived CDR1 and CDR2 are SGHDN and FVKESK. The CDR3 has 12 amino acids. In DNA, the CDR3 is TGTGCCAGCAGCCAGAGCTCCTACGAGCAGTACTTC. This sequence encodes CASSQSSYEQYF.

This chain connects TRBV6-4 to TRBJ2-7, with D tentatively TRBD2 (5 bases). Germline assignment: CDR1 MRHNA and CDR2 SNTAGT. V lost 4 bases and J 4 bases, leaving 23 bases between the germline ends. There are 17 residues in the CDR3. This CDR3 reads CASSATLQASPQYEQYF. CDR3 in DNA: TGTGCCAGCAGTGCCACCCTCCAGGCTAGCCCCCAATACGAGCAGTACTTC.

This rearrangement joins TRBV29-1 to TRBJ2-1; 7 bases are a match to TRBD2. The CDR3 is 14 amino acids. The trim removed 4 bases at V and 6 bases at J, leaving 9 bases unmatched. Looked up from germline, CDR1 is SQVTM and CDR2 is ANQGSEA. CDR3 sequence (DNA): TGCAGCGTTGCAGCGGGACTCCCTCTCAATGAGCAGTTCTTC. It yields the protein CSVAAGLPLNEQFF.

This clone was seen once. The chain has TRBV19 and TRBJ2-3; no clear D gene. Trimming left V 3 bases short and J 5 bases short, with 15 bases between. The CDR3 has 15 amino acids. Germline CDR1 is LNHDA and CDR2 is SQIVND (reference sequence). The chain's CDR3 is CASSIRVFTGDTQYF. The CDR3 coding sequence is TGTGCCAGTAGTATCCGCGTATTTACGGGAGATACGCAGTATTTT.

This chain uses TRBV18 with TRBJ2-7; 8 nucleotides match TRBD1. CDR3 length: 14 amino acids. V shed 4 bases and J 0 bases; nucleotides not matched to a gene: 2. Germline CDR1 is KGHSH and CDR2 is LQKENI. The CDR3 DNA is TGTGCCAGCTCACAGGGACAGGTCTCCTACGAGCAGTACTTC. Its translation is CASSQGQVSYEQYF.

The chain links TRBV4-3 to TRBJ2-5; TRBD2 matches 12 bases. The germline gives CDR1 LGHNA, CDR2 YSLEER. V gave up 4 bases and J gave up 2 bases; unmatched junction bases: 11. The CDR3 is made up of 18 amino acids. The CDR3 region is CASSPNYLAGGGQETQYF. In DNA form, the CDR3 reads TGCGCCAGCAGCCCGAACTACCTAGCGGGAGGGGGACAAGAGACCCAGTACTTC.

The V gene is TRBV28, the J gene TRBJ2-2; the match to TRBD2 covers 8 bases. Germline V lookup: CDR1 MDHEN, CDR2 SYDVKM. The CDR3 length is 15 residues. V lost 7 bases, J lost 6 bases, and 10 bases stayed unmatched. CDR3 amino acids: CASMRAGGRAGELFF. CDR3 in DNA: TGTGCCAGCATGAGGGCGGGAGGAAGGGCCGGGGAGCTGTTTTTT.

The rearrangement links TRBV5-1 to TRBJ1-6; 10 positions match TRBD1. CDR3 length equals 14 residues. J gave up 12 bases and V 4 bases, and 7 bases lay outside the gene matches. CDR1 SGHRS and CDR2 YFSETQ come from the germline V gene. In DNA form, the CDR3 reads TGCGCCAGCAGCCCGGGACAGGGGCCCCAACCCCTCCACTTT. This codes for CASSPGQGPQPLHF.

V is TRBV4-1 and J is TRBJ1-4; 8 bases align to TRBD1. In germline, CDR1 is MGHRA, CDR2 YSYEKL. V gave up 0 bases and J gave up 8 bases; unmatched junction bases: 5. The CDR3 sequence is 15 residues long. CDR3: CASSQETGAWEKLFF. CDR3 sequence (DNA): TGCGCCAGCAGCCAAGAGACAGGGGCCTGGGAAAAACTGTTTTTT.

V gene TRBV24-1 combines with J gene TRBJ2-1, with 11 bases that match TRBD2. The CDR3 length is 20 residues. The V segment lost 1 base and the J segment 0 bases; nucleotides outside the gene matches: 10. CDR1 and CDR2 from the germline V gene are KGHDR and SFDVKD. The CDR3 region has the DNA TGTGCCACCAGTGATTTCGGTAGCGGGAGGGCTGGGAGCTCCTACAATGAGCAGTTCTTC. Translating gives CATSDFGSGRAGSSYNEQFF.

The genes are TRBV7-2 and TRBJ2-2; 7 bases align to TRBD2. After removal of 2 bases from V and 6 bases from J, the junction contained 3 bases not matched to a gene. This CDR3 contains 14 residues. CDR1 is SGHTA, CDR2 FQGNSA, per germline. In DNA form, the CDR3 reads TGTGCCAGCAGCTTAATGGGGGGGGCCGGGGAGCTGTTTTTT. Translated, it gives CASSLMGGAGELFF. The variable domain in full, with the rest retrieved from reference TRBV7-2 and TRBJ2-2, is GAGVSQSPSNKVTEKGKDVELRCDPISGHTALYWYRQSLGQGLEFLIYFQGNSAPDKSGLPSDRFSAERTGGSVSTLTIQRTQQEDSAVYLCASSLMGGAGELFFGEGSRLTVL.

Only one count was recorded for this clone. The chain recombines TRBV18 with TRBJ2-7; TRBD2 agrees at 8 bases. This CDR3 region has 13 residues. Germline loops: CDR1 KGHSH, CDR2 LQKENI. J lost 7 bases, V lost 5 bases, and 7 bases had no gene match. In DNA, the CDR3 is TGTGCCAGCTCAGCGGGACTAGGCGGTGAGCAGTACTTC. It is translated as CASSAGLGGEQYF.

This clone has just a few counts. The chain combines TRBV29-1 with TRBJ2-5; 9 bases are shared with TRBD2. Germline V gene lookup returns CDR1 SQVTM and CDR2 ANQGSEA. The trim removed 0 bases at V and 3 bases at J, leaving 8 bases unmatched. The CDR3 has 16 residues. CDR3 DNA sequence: TGCAGCGTTGAAGATCTTGAGGCTAGCGGGGAAGAGACCCAGTACTTC. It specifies CSVEDLEASGEETQYF. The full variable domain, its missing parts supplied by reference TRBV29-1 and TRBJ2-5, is SAVISQKPSRDICQRGTSLTIQCQVDSQVTMMFWYRQQPGQSLTLIATANQGSEATYESGFVIDKFPISRPNLTFSTLTVSNMSPEDSSIYLCSVEDLEASGEETQYFGPGTRLLVL.

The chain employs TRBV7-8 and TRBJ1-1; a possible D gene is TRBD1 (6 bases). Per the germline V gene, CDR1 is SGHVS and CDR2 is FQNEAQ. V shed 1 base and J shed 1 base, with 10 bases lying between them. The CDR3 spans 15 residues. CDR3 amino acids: CASSLGGQPNTEAFF. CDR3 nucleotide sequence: TGTGCCAGCAGCTTAGGGGGGCAGCCGAACACTGAAGCTTTCTTT.

DNA of the CDR3: TGCGCCAGCAGCACCCTAACAGGGGCCACTTCTTACTTC. Protein product: CASSTLTGATSYF. This rearrangement joins TRBV5-1 to TRBJ2-5, with TRBD1 matching over 7 bases. Per the germline V gene, CDR1 is SGHRS and CDR2 is YFSETQ. CDR3 length: 13 residues. J was trimmed by 14 bases and V by 4 bases; bases with no gene match: 14. Using reference TRBV5-1 and TRBJ2-5 for the parts outside the CDR3, the full variable domain is KAGVTQTPRYLIKTRGQQVTLSCSPISGHRSVSWYQQTPGQGLQFLFEYFSETQRNKGNFPGRFSGRQFSNSRSEMNVSTLELGDSALYLCASSTLTGATSYFGPGTRLLVL.